The 25 T cell receptor beta chains below were found in one sample sequenced in a study of CXCR4 blockade with PD-1 therapy in pancreatic cancer. Produced via immunoSEQ multiplex PCR; TCRdb's table is partial and in-frame only. The data contain roughly 3,500 clones, roughly two fifths of them singletons. Sequenced sample: tumor tissue. The receptors shown here come from a human donor with pancreatic ductal adenocarcinoma.

The chain carries TRBV9 and TRBJ2-2, with 10 bases aligning to TRBD1. This CDR3 has 15 residues. After removal of 3 bases from V and 6 bases from J, the junction contained 5 bases not matched to a gene. CDR1 and CDR2 (germline): SGDLS, YYNGEE. CDR3 sequence reads: CASSARQGASGELFF. CDR3 sequence (DNA): TGTGCCAGCAGCGCGAGACAGGGGGCGTCCGGGGAGCTGTTTTTT.

This clone appeared a few times. This sequence joins TRBV28 and TRBJ2-7; possible D gene TRBD1, 5 bases. The germline V and J ends were trimmed by 2 bases and 4 bases, with 12 bases remaining between them. Looked up from germline, CDR1 is MDHEN and CDR2 is SYDVKM. CDR3 length equals 14 residues. CDR3: CASSLRTNFYEQYF. CDR3 in DNA: TGTGCCAGCAGTTTAAGGACAAATTTTTACGAGCAGTACTTC.

By its share, this clone is medium-sized. This sequence joins TRBV6-8 and TRBJ2-7; 7 bases fit TRBD1. With V trimmed by 6 bases and J by 3 bases, 5 bases remained unmatched. Looked up from germline, CDR1 is MNHGY and CDR2 is SAAAGT. This CDR3 has 13 residues. CDR3 DNA: TGTGCCAGCAGGCAGGGACAGCACTACGAGCAGTACTTC. This codes for CASRQGQHYEQYF.

This clone was seen a few times. V is TRBV12-5 and J is TRBJ2-6; 7 nucleotides match TRBD1. The CDR3 totals 19 residues. V shed 6 bases and J 1 base; nucleotides not matched to a gene: 15. The V gene's germline CDR1 is LGHNT and CDR2 FRNRAP. CDR3 amino acids: CASGGTVLGLGSGANVLTF. The DNA of the CDR3 is TGTGCTAGTGGGGGGACAGTTTTGGGTCTCGGGTCTGGGGCCAACGTCCTGACTTTC.

This clone occurred a few times. This chain uses TRBV1 with TRBJ1-1; whether TRBD1, the table's D call, matches the DNA was not checked. TRBV1 has pseudogene status. The CDR3 has 15 amino acids. This chain's CDR3 is CASSQDDRVDTEAFF. The CDR3, as DNA: TGCGCCAGCAGCCAAGACGACAGGGTCGACACTGAAGCTTTCTTT.

By share, this clone ranks as medium-sized (0.01 to 0.1%). The gene calls are TRBV2 and TRBJ2-7; a weak D match, TRBD2 (6 bases). The V gene's germline CDR1 is SNHLY and CDR2 FYNNEI. This CDR3 has 12 amino acids. V was pared by 6 bases and J by 5 bases, with 11 bases between. The CDR3 region is CASSSGLDEQYF. The CDR3, as DNA: TGTGCCAGCAGCTCGGGACTTGACGAGCAGTACTTC.

This clone has a handful of counts. The CDR3, as DNA: TGTGCCAGCAGTTACTCGAGTCACAGGGGTTTGTTCTTC. Amino acid sequence: CASSYSSHRGLFF. V is TRBV6-8 and J is TRBJ2-1, with 7 bases matching TRBD1. V lost 0 bases, J lost 15 bases, and 8 bases stayed unmatched. The CDR3 runs to 13 residues. CDR1 and CDR2 (germline): MNHGY, SAAAGT.

A few counts support this clone. The V call is TRBV11-3, the J call TRBJ1-4, with 12 bases fitting TRBD1. The CDR3 runs 16 residues. Trimming removed 5 bases from V and 7 bases from J; junction bases left unmatched: 8. Per the germline V gene, CDR1 is SGHNT and CDR2 is YENEEA. Written as DNA, the CDR3 is TGTGCCAGCAGCCCGGGACAGGGGGCCAGGGGTGAAAAACTGTTTTTT. Translating gives CASSPGQGARGEKLFF.

The chain recombines TRBV9 with TRBJ2-2; D possibly corresponds to TRBD2 (6 bases). The CDR3 has 15 residues. Germline CDR1 is SGDLS and CDR2 is YYNGEE. V lost 1 base, J lost 3 bases, and 10 bases lay in between. The CDR3, as DNA: TGTGCCAGCAGCGTAACTAGCCTGTACACCGGGGAGCTGTTTTTT. Translation gives CASSVTSLYTGELFF.

The chain couples TRBV6-8 to TRBJ2-2, with 7 bases fitting TRBD1. V lost 11 bases and J lost 1; bases outside the gene matches: 4. This CDR3 region has 13 residues. CDR1 is MNHGY and CDR2 is SAAAGT in the germline V gene. The CDR3 protein is CASGTVNTGELFF. As DNA, the CDR3 is TGTGCCTCCGGGACAGTGAACACCGGGGAGCTGTTTTTT.

The chain recombines TRBV14 with TRBJ1-2, with 7 bases fitting TRBD1. Unmatched junction bases numbered 2, after V lost 3 bases and J lost 4 bases. Germline V gives CDR1 SGHDN, CDR2 FVKESK. The CDR3 is made up of 13 amino acids. Here the CDR3 DNA reads TGTGCCAGCAGCCAGGGACAGTCCTATGGCTACACCTTC. Translating gives CASSQGQSYGYTF.

The sample holds a few counts of this clone. The chain uses TRBV30 and TRBJ1-1, with D possibly matching TRBD1 (6 bases). V was cut by 5 bases and J by 5 bases, with 12 bases left in between. The germline V gene encodes CDR1 GTSNPN and CDR2 SVGIG (reference sequence). This CDR3 region has 12 residues. The CDR3, as DNA: TGTGCCTGGTGGGGGGCAAGTACTGAAGCTTTCTTT. Protein: CAWWGASTEAFF.

The gene calls are TRBV6-7 and TRBJ2-5, with D unclear. TRBV6-7 is placed among ORFs of uncertain function. V lost 5 bases and J 1 base, leaving 5 bases between the germline ends. This CDR3 spans 12 amino acids. The CDR3 region is CASSELQETQYF. Written as DNA, the CDR3 is TGTGCCAGCAGTGAACTCCAAGAGACCCAGTACTTC.

A few counts support this clone. The rearrangement links TRBV14 to TRBJ2-1; D gene uncertain. Germline values: CDR1 SGHDN, CDR2 FVKESK. Trimming stripped 0 bases from V and 0 bases from J, with 9 bases between. The CDR3 length is 16 residues. The DNA for the CDR3 is TGTGCCAGCAGCCAAGATCAGGCCGACTCCTACAATGAGCAGTTCTTC. It is translated as CASSQDQADSYNEQFF.

A few counts support this clone. The V gene is TRBV6-8, the J gene TRBJ2-5; TRBD1 might be the D (5 bases). Germline values: CDR1 MNHGY, CDR2 SAAAGT. The CDR3 contains 13 residues. Trimming pared 10 bases from V and 2 bases from J, leaving 14 bases between. The CDR3 sequence: CAIQGARQETQYF. The CDR3 DNA reads as TGTGCCATCCAGGGTGCTAGACAAGAGACCCAGTACTTC.

This clone was seen just once. This chain connects TRBV18 to TRBJ1-1; 8 nucleotides line up with TRBD1. The CDR3 is made up of 13 amino acids. The germline CDR1 and CDR2 sequences are KGHSH and LQKENI. V lost 3 bases and J lost 5; bases outside the gene matches: 2. CDR3 region: CASSPRQGTEAFF. The CDR3 nucleotides read TGTGCCAGCTCACCGAGACAGGGGACTGAAGCTTTCTTT.

The CDR3 is CASSESNRKNEQYF. The DNA of the CDR3 is TGCGCCAGCAGTGAGTCTAATCGGAAAAACGAGCAGTACTTC. The chain carries TRBV10-1 and TRBJ2-7, with D uncertain. The V and J ends lost 0 bases and 5 bases respectively, with 11 bases between them. Germline V CDR1 and CDR2: WNHNN, SYGVQD (reference sequence). CDR3 length: 14 amino acids.

The chain recombines TRBV18 with TRBJ2-5; 12 nucleotides align to TRBD2. V gave up 6 bases and J gave up 4 bases; unmatched junction bases: 6. Germline CDR1 is KGHSH and CDR2 is LQKENI. The CDR3 sequence is 15 residues long. The CDR3 region has the DNA TGTGCCAGCTCGGAGCCGGGACTAGCGGGAGAGACCCAGTACTTC. Translating gives CASSEPGLAGETQYF.

The rearrangement joins TRBV19 to TRBJ2-1, with a tentative D call TRBD2 (5 bases). CDR1 is LNHDA, CDR2 SQIVND, per germline (reference sequence). The CDR3 is 14 amino acids. V shed 3 bases and J shed 7 bases, with 13 bases lying between them. The CDR3 nucleotides read TGTGCCAGTAGTATCTGGGTTAGCGAAAATGAGCAGTTCTTC. It translates to CASSIWVSENEQFF.

This clone was seen a few times. This chain joins TRBV28 and TRBJ2-1, with TRBD2 matching 10 bases. From germline, CDR1 is MDHEN and CDR2 SYDVKM. CDR3 length equals 13 residues. With V trimmed by 6 bases and J by 5 bases, 1 base remained unmatched. In DNA form, the CDR3 reads TGTGCCAGCAGGAGCGGGGGGGACAATGAGCAGTTCTTC. The encoded protein is CASRSGGDNEQFF.

This clone qualifies as medium-sized (0.01 to 0.1%). The rearrangement joins TRBV11-3 to TRBJ1-4; the D is unclear. V was clipped by 4 bases and J by 0 bases, with 9 bases between them. Germline CDR1 reads SGHNT; CDR2 reads YENEEA. This CDR3 has 15 residues. Here the CDR3 DNA reads TGTGCCAGCAGCTCCGGTGCGGCAACTAATGAAAAACTGTTTTTT. Translation gives CASSSGAATNEKLFF.

The V gene is TRBV18, the J gene TRBJ2-7; perhaps TRBD1 as D (7 bases). The CDR3 is 16 residues long. Germline CDR1 KGHSH, CDR2 LQKENI. The germline V and J ends were trimmed by 6 bases and 5 bases, with 23 bases remaining between them. In nucleotides, the CDR3 is TGTGCCAGCTCCCACCGTGCCGGGACAGCGGGTCACGAGCAGTACTTC. This gives the protein CASSHRAGTAGHEQYF.

This clone was counted only a few times. This chain links TRBV4-1 with TRBJ2-5, with D possibly matching TRBD1 (5 bases). CDR3 length equals 15 residues. V was cut by 0 bases and J by 6 bases, with 14 bases left in between. Germline values: CDR1 MGHRA, CDR2 YSYEKL. CDR3 loop: CASSQEGTGGQTQYF. CDR3 sequence (DNA): TGCGCCAGCAGCCAAGAAGGTACAGGTGGGCAGACCCAGTACTTC.

Judged by abundance, this clone is medium-sized. The chain employs TRBV7-5 and TRBJ1-1; the table's TRBD1 call for D was not verified on the DNA. TRBV7-5 is labeled a pseudogene. The CDR3 has 17 residues. CDR3 in DNA: TGTGCCAGCAGCCACATTCCGGGACAGGGTAATAGGGGTGAAGCTTTCTTT. It encodes CASSHIPGQGNRGEAFF.

The J gene is TRBJ2-1, the V gene TRBV19; D ambiguous. The CDR3 contains 15 residues. V was cut by 1 base and J by 5 bases, with 12 bases left in between. CDR1 is LNHDA and CDR2 is SQIVND in the germline V gene (reference sequence). The CDR3 region is CASSIAPGSDNEQFF. In DNA, the CDR3 is TGTGCCAGTAGTATAGCACCCGGGTCAGACAATGAGCAGTTCTTC.